A single sample gave rise to the 7 T cell receptor beta chains below, sequenced in a study of blood T cells in healthy people across ages. A J-beta primer mix and a sample-barcoded 5' primer were used in a second PCR of about 7 to 11 cycles. TCRdb fed the 5' RACE reads into MiXCR, producing one record per CDR3 protein. The table shows hundreds of thousands of distinct CDR3 sequences, with approximately 50% occurring only once. Material for sequencing was blood. Receptors were obtained from a woman between 55 and 75 years old in good health.

There are a few counts of this clonotype. This chain connects TRBV28 to TRBJ1-2; D might be TRBD1 (6 bases). Germline CDR1 is MDHEN and CDR2 is SYDVKM. The V end lost 6 bases, the J end lost 4 bases, and 12 bases lay between the germline ends. There are 13 residues in the CDR3. CDR3 region: CASRLQGPYGYTF. CDR3 coding DNA: TGTGCCAGCAGGCTACAGGGACCCTATGGCTACACCTTC.

This clonotype was detected only a few times. J is TRBJ2-6 and V is TRBV10-3, with 15 bases identical to TRBD2. The CDR3 totals 19 residues. Germline-derived CDR1 and CDR2 are ENHRY and SYGVKD. Unmatched junction bases numbered 6, after V lost 6 bases and J lost 0 bases. CDR3 amino acids: CAIRSGLAGGSSGANVLTF. In DNA form, the CDR3 reads TGTGCCATCAGATCGGGACTAGCGGGGGGAAGCTCTGGGGCCAACGTCCTGACTTTC.

The chain joins TRBV4-3 to TRBJ2-6; D is perhaps TRBD2 (5 bases). The CDR3 covers 18 residues. With 4 bases removed from V and 0 bases from J, the gap between germline ends came to 16 bases. Germline values: CDR1 LGHNA, CDR2 YSLEER. The CDR3 bases are TGCGCCAGCAGCCGGTGGACTGCAACGAGCTCTGGGGCCAACGTCCTGACTTTC. Protein product: CASSRWTATSSGANVLTF.

The chain recombines TRBV6-2 or TRBV6-3 with TRBJ2-7; no definite D call. The CDR3 runs 15 residues. The V end lost 5 bases, the J end lost 2 bases, and 16 bases lay between the germline ends. Germline V gene lookup returns CDR1 MNHEY and CDR2 SVGEGT. The CDR3 spells CASSNYVAKAYEQYF. CDR3 bases: TGTGCCAGCAGTAACTACGTTGCTAAAGCCTACGAGCAGTACTTC.

This clonotype was detected once. One end of the junction is discordant with germline, which a read error may explain. V is TRBV4-1 and J is TRBJ2-1, with TRBD2 identical over 9 bases. This CDR3 is built from 15 residues. Germline values: CDR1 MGHRA, CDR2 YSYEKL. CDR3 sequence: CASSQDQGGRAEQFF. The CDR3 DNA reads as TGTGCCAGCAGCCAAGATCAGGGCGGGAGGGCTGAGCAGTTCTTC.

This clonotype was recorded a few times. The rearrangement joins TRBV7-2 to TRBJ2-1, with 8 bases identical to TRBD2. This CDR3 has 14 residues. Germline V CDR1 and CDR2: SGHTA, FQGNSA. The J segment lost 9 bases and the V segment lost 6 bases, leaving 10 bases of the junction unmatched. The CDR3 here is CASRTGTSFFEQFF. The CDR3, as DNA: TGTGCCAGCAGGACCGGGACTAGTTTTTTTGAGCAGTTCTTC. Full variable domain (missing parts from reference TRBV7-2 and TRBJ2-1): GAGVSQSPSNKVTEKGKDVELRCDPISGHTALYWYRQSLGQGLEFLIYFQGNSAPDKSGLPSDRFSAERTGGSVSTLTIQRTQQEDSAVYLCASRTGTSFFEQFFGPGTRLTVL.

This chain uses TRBV20-1 with TRBJ2-1; 11 bases map to TRBD2. The CDR3 spans 16 residues. Germline CDR1 and CDR2: DFQATT and SNEGSKA (reference sequence). The trim removed 6 bases at V and 3 bases at J, leaving 10 bases unmatched. Here the CDR3 reads CSAIQRTSGYYNEQFF. The CDR3 DNA follows: TGCAGTGCAATCCAACGGACTAGCGGGTACTACAATGAGCAGTTCTTC.